This note documents a single TCR beta chain sequence. Its antigen remains unknown. The entry originates in a study of cytomegalovirus exposure and HLA in healthy donors. PCR employed 60 Vbeta and 13 Jbeta primers. Libraries were prepared by immunoSEQ multiplex PCR; TCRdb keeps only in-frame clonotypes and omits some of them. Here the sample spans roughly 280,000 clones, roughly two thirds being singletons. Study-level points and caveats: Looking again later, the authors saw that most CMV-associated TCR beta chains seemed HLA-restricted. The investigators catalogued 160 or so TCR beta chains as cytomegalovirus-associated.

With 3 bases clipped from V and 1 base from J, the junction kept 15 bases outside the gene matches. CDR1 SGHNT and CDR2 YYREEE come from the germline V gene (reference sequence). The CDR3 is 18 residues long. This chain joins TRBV5-4 and TRBJ1-2, with 7 bases aligning to TRBD1. The sequence came from a female donor in good health and CMV-seronegative. Specimen: PBMCs. The CDR3 DNA follows: TGTGCCAGCAGCTCACAACAAAACAGGGGCCCCCTTAACTATGGCTACACCTTC. This sequence encodes CASSSQQNRGPLNYGYTF.